These 29 T cell receptor beta chains were all obtained from the same sample, sequenced in a study of T cell repertoires in ileal Crohn's disease. Measured with immunoSEQ multiplex PCR; TCRdb has only the in-frame clones, and not every one. Of about 500 clones in the sample, around 87% were seen once. Sequences were obtained from ileal tissue. The receptors shown here come from an adult with Crohn's disease.

V usage is TRBV10-3 and J usage is TRBJ1-2; D gene uncertain. V lost 7 bases and J lost 3, with 12 bases in between. The CDR3 has 13 amino acids. From germline, CDR1 is ENHRY and CDR2 SYGVKD. Written as DNA, the CDR3 is TGTGCCATCACCTATAAGCAAGACTATGGCTACACCTTC. Amino acid sequence: CAITYKQDYGYTF.

This clone has a handful of counts. The chain joins TRBV6-1 to TRBJ2-1; 8 nucleotides agree with TRBD2. Trimming removed 2 bases from V and 0 bases from J; junction bases left unmatched: 0. This CDR3 contains 15 residues. Germline CDR1 reads MNHNS; CDR2 reads SASEGT. Here the CDR3 reads CASSELAGSYNEQFF. As DNA, the CDR3 is TGTGCCAGCAGTGAACTAGCGGGCTCCTACAATGAGCAGTTCTTC.

This chain links TRBV7-3 with TRBJ2-1; a weak D match, TRBD2 (7 bases). The CDR3 consists of 18 residues. Germline V lookup: CDR1 SGHTA, CDR2 FQGTGA. The germline V and J ends were trimmed by 2 bases and 6 bases, with 23 bases remaining between them. Here the CDR3 DNA reads TGTGCCAGCAGCTTAGAGGGCGGAGGAGACGGGGGGCGCAATGAGCAGTTCTTC. It yields the protein CASSLEGGGDGGRNEQFF.

The V gene is TRBV29-1, the J gene TRBJ2-2; TRBD2 agrees at 8 bases. The CDR3 length is 13 residues. The junction had 1 base not matched to a gene; V was cut back by 1 base and J by 6 bases. Germline V CDR1 and CDR2: SQVTM, ANQGSEA. This chain's CDR3 is CSVEGGRPGELFF. The CDR3 DNA reads TGCAGCGTTGAAGGCGGGAGGCCCGGGGAGCTGTTTTTT.

The chain carries TRBV7-9 and TRBJ2-3; TRBD1 matches 11 bases. J was trimmed by 5 bases and V by 0 bases; bases with no gene match: 4. CDR3 length equals 16 residues. The germline V gene encodes CDR1 SEHNR and CDR2 FQNEAQ (reference sequence). DNA for the CDR3: TGTGCCAGCAGCTTAGCGGGGACAGGGGGTAGAGATACGCAGTATTTT. It translates to CASSLAGTGGRDTQYF.

The CDR3 loop is CASRTGSYNSPLHF. The CDR3 nucleotides read TGTGCCAGCAGAACAGGGTCCTATAATTCACCCCTCCACTTT. The chain carries TRBV6-1 and TRBJ1-6, with D tentatively TRBD1 (6 bases). The length of the CDR3 is 14 residues. Per the germline V gene, CDR1 is MNHNS and CDR2 is SASEGT. V gave up 6 bases and J gave up 1 base, with 7 bases separating them.

The gene calls are TRBV6-5 and TRBJ1-6, with D hard to call. Germline values: CDR1 MNHEY, CDR2 SVGAGI. The CDR3 runs 15 residues. Trimming took off 6 bases at V and 0 bases at J, with 9 bases between the two ends. The CDR3 bases are TGTGCCAGCAGGCGGGCGAGCTCCTATAATTCACCCCTCCACTTT. Amino acid sequence: CASRRASSYNSPLHF.

The J gene is TRBJ2-3, the V gene TRBV4-3; maybe TRBD2 (5 bases). Deletions cut 0 bases from V and 4 bases from J, with 14 bases between. This CDR3 has 16 residues. Germline V gene data show CDR1 as LGHNA and CDR2 as YSLEER. The CDR3 DNA reads TGCGCCAGCAGCCAAGATCAAAACGGGGAGCCAGATACGCAGTATTTT. It translates to CASSQDQNGEPDTQYF.

V gene TRBV5-1 combines with J gene TRBJ2-1; 7 bases agree with TRBD1. There are 16 residues in the CDR3. Losses at the gene ends were 0 bases for V and 0 bases for J; bases not matched to a gene: 3. Germline V lookup: CDR1 SGHRS, CDR2 YFSETQ. CDR3: CASSLETGISYNEQFF. CDR3 nucleotides: TGCGCCAGCAGCTTGGAGACAGGGATCTCCTACAATGAGCAGTTCTTC.

Written as DNA, the CDR3 is TGTGCCATCACGGCGGCGTACCGCTCCTACAATGAGCAGTTCTTC. Translated, it gives CAITAAYRSYNEQFF. The rearrangement joins TRBV2 to TRBJ2-1; no clear D. This CDR3 has 15 residues. Trimming removed 10 bases from V and 0 bases from J, with 16 bases in between. Germline V gene sequence: CDR1 SNHLY, CDR2 FYNNEI.

The genes are TRBV5-1 and TRBJ1-4; D possibly corresponds to TRBD1 (6 bases). The V gene lost 4 bases and the J gene lost 4 bases, with 11 bases spanning the gap. The CDR3 loop spans 14 amino acids. Germline V CDR1 and CDR2: SGHRS, YFSETQ. The CDR3 DNA follows: TGCGCCAGCAGCCCCGGGACAATTAATGAAAAACTGTTTTTT. Translation: CASSPGTINEKLFF.

This clone showed up just a few times. CDR3 region: CASSPDREYYGYTF. The CDR3 bases are TGTGCCAGCAGTCCGGACAGGGAGTACTATGGCTACACCTTC. The V call is TRBV28, the J call TRBJ1-2, with 8 bases identical to TRBD1. The V gene's germline CDR1 is MDHEN and CDR2 SYDVKM. Germline trimming cut 5 bases from V and 3 bases from J; bases unmatched to any gene: 5. The CDR3 length is 14 residues.

The chain employs TRBV5-1 and TRBJ1-1; possible D gene TRBD1, 5 bases. Germline V gives CDR1 SGHRS, CDR2 YFSETQ. The V end lost 4 bases, the J end lost 4 bases, and 14 bases lay between the germline ends. CDR3 length: 14 amino acids. The CDR3 loop is CASSRSLQGTEAFF. The CDR3 nucleotides read TGCGCCAGCAGCCGGAGCCTCCAGGGCACTGAAGCTTTCTTT.

The chain uses TRBV28 and TRBJ2-7; a weak D match, TRBD1 (6 bases). This CDR3 spans 14 amino acids. V lost 7 bases and J lost 1, with 14 bases in between. CDR1 is MDHEN, CDR2 SYDVKM, per germline. CDR3 sequence: CASKVVGQSYEQYF. CDR3 nucleotide sequence: TGTGCCAGCAAAGTAGTCGGACAGTCCTACGAGCAGTACTTC.

This rearrangement joins TRBV4-2 to TRBJ1-2; D remains ambiguous. The CDR3 is 14 residues long. Looked up from germline, CDR1 is LGHNA and CDR2 is YNFKEQ. The germline V and J ends were trimmed by 4 bases and 6 bases, with 15 bases remaining between them. The CDR3 here is CASSLRPGSDGYTF. CDR3 DNA sequence: TGTGCCAGCAGCCTACGACCCGGGTCGGATGGCTACACCTTC.

The gene calls are TRBV4-2 and TRBJ2-5, with TRBD2 identical over 15 bases. Trimming cost V 4 bases and J 5 bases; bases outside gene matches: 8. CDR1 LGHNA and CDR2 YNFKEQ come from the germline V gene. The CDR3 covers 17 residues. CDR3 in amino acids: CASSPRTSGGAGETQYF. The CDR3 nucleotides read TGTGCCAGCAGCCCGAGGACTAGCGGGGGGGCGGGGGAGACCCAGTACTTC.

A note on this clone: Within the sample, other DNA sequences also encode this same CDR3. In DNA form, the CDR3 reads TGTGCCAGCAGCTTGCTGGGGGGGAGAGAGACCCAGTACTTC. This gives the protein CASSLLGGRETQYF. The chain combines TRBV5-4 with TRBJ2-5; 7 bases are a match to TRBD2. This CDR3 is built from 14 residues. CDR1 is SGHNT and CDR2 is YYREEE in the germline V gene (reference sequence). V lost 1 base to trimming and J lost 4 bases; unmatched junction nucleotides: 4. The whole variable domain, filled in from reference TRBV5-4 and TRBJ2-5, reads ETGVTQSPTHLIKTRGQQVTLRCSSQSGHNTVSWYQQALGQGPQFIFQYYREEENGRGNFPPRFSGLQFPNYSSELNVNALELDDSALYLCASSLLGGRETQYFGPGTRLLVL.

This chain joins TRBV30 and TRBJ2-5; the match to TRBD2 covers 11 bases. CDR1 is GTSNPN, CDR2 SVGIG, per germline (reference sequence). Trimming took 0 bases from V and 2 from J; bases not matched to a gene: 8. This CDR3 spans 17 amino acids. The CDR3 DNA sequence: TGTGCCTGGAGTGTACGCCGGACTAGCGGGCTACAAGAGACCCAGTACTTC. As protein: CAWSVRRTSGLQETQYF. Full variable domain (missing parts from reference TRBV30 and TRBJ2-5): SQTIHQWPATLVQPVGSPLSLECTVEGTSNPNLYWYRQAAGRGLQLLFYSVGIGQISSEVPQNLSASRPQDRQFILSSKKLLLSDSGFYLCAWSVRRTSGLQETQYFGPGTRLLVL.

V is TRBV2 and J is TRBJ1-4; 11 bases fit TRBD1. Germline V gene data show CDR1 as SNHLY and CDR2 as FYNNEI. The CDR3 is made up of 14 amino acids. With V trimmed by 5 bases and J by 6 bases, 2 bases remained unmatched. CDR3 residues: CASSRDRGYEKLFF. In nucleotides, the CDR3 is TGTGCCAGCAGTAGGGACAGGGGGTATGAAAAACTGTTTTTT.

CDR3 residues: CSVEDPGTDTQYF. The CDR3 DNA reads as TGCAGCGTTGAAGATCCAGGCACAGATACGCAGTATTTT. The chain carries TRBV29-1 and TRBJ2-3; D is ambiguous. Trimming took 0 bases from V and 1 from J, leaving 5 bases between them. Germline loops: CDR1 SQVTM, CDR2 ANQGSEA. This CDR3 is 13 amino acids long.

The V gene is TRBV15, the J gene TRBJ2-5, with 11 bases matching TRBD2. Germline values: CDR1 LNHNV, CDR2 YYDKDF (reference sequence). With V trimmed by 0 bases and J by 4 bases, 4 bases remained unmatched. The CDR3 is 16 residues long. This chain's CDR3 is CATSRDGLAGPETQYF. CDR3 DNA: TGTGCCACCAGCAGAGACGGACTAGCGGGTCCAGAGACCCAGTACTTC. The full variable domain, with the rest looked up from reference TRBV15 and TRBJ2-5, is DAMVIQNPRYQVTQFGKPVTLSCSQTLNHNVMYWYQQKSSQAPKLLFHYYDKDFNNEADTPDNFQSRRPNTSFCFLDIRSPGLGDTAMYLCATSRDGLAGPETQYFGPGTRLLVL.

The chain has TRBV29-1 and TRBJ2-3; 7 nucleotides align to TRBD1. V lost 4 bases, J lost 1 base, and 5 bases stayed unmatched. Per the germline V gene, CDR1 is SQVTM and CDR2 is ANQGSEA. CDR3 length: 14 residues. CDR3 amino acids: CSVGGTERTDTQYF. The CDR3 nucleotides read TGCAGCGTTGGGGGGACAGAGCGCACAGATACGCAGTATTTT.

The J gene is TRBJ2-1, the V gene TRBV5-5, with TRBD2 matching 9 bases. CDR3 length: 15 residues. With V trimmed by 3 bases and J by 6 bases, 7 bases remained unmatched. In germline, CDR1 is SGHKS, CDR2 YYEKEE (reference sequence). CDR3 sequence (DNA): TGTGCCAGCAGCTACGGTGGCGGGGGGGCCAATGAGCAGTTCTTC. Protein sequence: CASSYGGGGANEQFF.

The rearrangement joins TRBV14 to TRBJ2-3; 14 nucleotides match TRBD2. J lost 5 bases, V lost 4 bases, and 5 bases had no gene match. The CDR3 runs 16 residues. Germline-derived CDR1 and CDR2 are SGHDN and FVKESK. CDR3 in amino acids: CASSLGLAGAQDTQYF. The CDR3 DNA reads TGTGCCAGCAGCCTGGGACTAGCGGGGGCCCAAGATACGCAGTATTTT.

This clone was observed once. V usage is TRBV9 and J usage is TRBJ2-5, with a weak D call TRBD2 (5 bases). The V gene lost 4 bases and the J gene lost 1 base, with 14 bases spanning the gap. The germline gives CDR1 SGDLS, CDR2 YYNGEE. CDR3 length equals 15 residues. CDR3 amino acids: CASSPEGSPQETQYF. CDR3 sequence (DNA): TGTGCCAGCAGCCCGGAAGGGAGCCCCCAAGAGACCCAGTACTTC.

The chain joins TRBV27 to TRBJ2-1; TRBD2 matches 8 bases. This CDR3 comprises 16 residues. V lost 3 bases, J lost 3 bases, and 7 bases stayed unmatched. Germline loops: CDR1 MNHEY, CDR2 SMNVEV (reference sequence). Here the CDR3 reads CASSFTSGALYNEQFF. DNA for the CDR3: TGTGCCAGCAGTTTCACTAGCGGTGCTCTCTACAATGAGCAGTTCTTC.

This clone has only one observation. The chain combines TRBV5-4 with TRBJ2-3; TRBD2 might be the D (5 bases). Germline CDR1 is SGHNT and CDR2 is YYREEE (reference sequence). This CDR3 contains 14 residues. Trimming removed 4 bases from V and 3 bases from J, with 12 bases in between. As DNA, the CDR3 is TGTGCCAGCAGCCCCGAGGGCAGGACAGATACGCAGTATTTT. It codes for CASSPEGRTDTQYF.

J is TRBJ2-1 and V is TRBV7-9, with 8 bases aligning to TRBD1. The CDR3 is made up of 13 amino acids. CDR1 and CDR2 from the germline V gene are SEHNR and FQNEAQ (reference sequence). Germline trimming cut 5 bases from V and 10 bases from J; bases unmatched to any gene: 7. The CDR3 sequence: CASSAGTGDEQFF. In DNA form, the CDR3 reads TGTGCCAGCAGCGCCGGGACAGGAGACGAGCAGTTCTTC. Full variable domain (outside the CDR3, taken from reference TRBV7-9 and TRBJ2-1): DTGVSQNPRHKITKRGQNVTFRCDPISEHNRLYWYRQTLGQGPEFLTYFQNEAQLEKSRLLSDRFSAERPKGSFSTLEIQRTEQGDSAMYLCASSAGTGDEQFFGPGTRLTVL.

The table lists this clone with a few counts. The chain employs TRBV4-3 and TRBJ2-1; 7 bases map to TRBD1. The J segment lost 6 bases and the V segment lost 3 bases, leaving 5 bases of the junction unmatched. CDR1 and CDR2 (germline): LGHNA, YSLEER. The CDR3 spans 14 residues. The CDR3 protein is CASSQGTGVNEQFF. The CDR3 nucleotides read TGCGCCAGCAGCCAGGGTACAGGGGTCAATGAGCAGTTCTTC.